This T cell receptor beta chain was found in a study of CD8 T cells in Susac syndrome. V shed 1 base and J shed 5 bases, with 6 bases lying between them. In germline, CDR1 is SGHRS, CDR2 YFSETQ. This CDR3 has 13 amino acids. The RNA, about 0.45 to 1 ug, was put through reverse transcription using random hexamers. Amplification of TCR beta CDR3 was carried out by immunoSEQ multiplex PCR, which covered 54 Vbeta and 13 Jbeta segments. TCRdb recomputed calls from the immunoSEQ multiplex PCR reads with MiXCR, one row per CDR3 protein. This table holds around 170,000 distinct CDR3 sequences, about 91% found once. Sequencing of TCR beta was performed on blood CD8+ and CD4+ T cells.

The sample consisted of CD4+ T cells from PBMCs. This TCR came from a human donor in good health. J is TRBJ2-2 and V is TRBV5-1; possibly TRBD1 for D (6 bases). This chain's CDR3 is CASSLTGTGELFF. The DNA of the CDR3 is TGCGCCAGCAGCTTGACAGGGACCGGGGAGCTGTTTTTT.